These T cell receptor beta chains were read from a single sample in a study of blood T cells in healthy people across ages. Via MiXCR, TCRdb re-called the 5' RACE reads, giving one row per CDR3 protein. The sample has 650,000 or so distinct CDR3 sequences, around 52% seen once; the top ten hold about 13%. The sample taken for sequencing was blood. The receptor set was obtained from an elderly woman in good health. The CDR3 runs from the conserved cysteine through the conserved F or W. Each record gives: clone size, J gene, V gene, D gene, CDR3 protein, CDR3 DNA. D genes are given only for firm matches. Not every row has a clone size; where given, it reads once, few, many or a size class.

>-|TRBJ2-3|TRBV6-6|TRBD1
CASRDPGQKKRDTQYF
TGTGCCAGCAGAGACCCGGGACAGAAGAAACGAGATACGCAGTATTTT
>-|TRBJ2-4|TRBV20-1|TRBD2
CSAIQTSGREIVKNIQYF
TGCAGTGCTATCCAGACTAGCGGGAGGGAAATAGTCAAAAACATTCAGTACTTC
>-|TRBJ2-1|TRBV28|TRBD2
CASSSAGGPNNEQFF
TGTGCCAGCAGTTCCGCGGGGGGGCCCAACAATGAGCAGTTCTTC
>-|TRBJ1-1|TRBV29-1|-
CSGGGLTNTEAFF
TGCAGCGGGGGGGGTCTGACGAACACTGAAGCTTTCTTT
>-|TRBJ1-6|TRBV4-1|TRBD1
CASRGAGGRPLHF
TGCGCCAGCAGAGGGGCAGGGGGAAGGCCCCTCCACTTT
>-|TRBJ1-2|TRBV3-1|-
CASSHLTALNYGYTF
TGTGCCAGCAGCCATTTGACAGCCCTCAACTATGGCTACACCTTC
>-|TRBJ1-2|TRBV29-1|-
CSVGEGSNYGYTF
TGCAGCGTTGGTGAGGGCTCGAACTATGGCTACACCTTC
>-|TRBJ1-2|TRBV12-3/TRBV12-4|-
CASSLAGLGYGYTF
TGTGCCAGCAGTTTGGCAGGGTTGGGCTATGGCTACACCTTC
>many|TRBJ2-3|TRBV25-1|TRBD1
CASSDDRVTQYF
TGTGCCAGCAGTGACGACAGGGTGACGCAGTATTTT
>many|TRBJ1-2|TRBV20-1|-
CSARTRTTQDEGCYTF
TGCAGTGCTAGAACCCGGACCACACAGGACGAGGGGTGCTACACCTTC
>many|TRBJ2-3|TRBV7-2|-
CASSSERGRYTQYF
TGTGCCAGCAGCTCGGAACGAGGACGCTATACGCAGTATTTT
>few|TRBJ2-3|TRBV12-3/TRBV12-4|-
CASSLRGSTLLADTQYF
TGTGCCAGCAGTTTACGGGGTTCTACCCTCCTAGCAGATACGCAGTATTTT
>-|TRBJ2-2|TRBV7-6|TRBD1
CASRHRGLDTGELFF
TGTGCCAGCAGGCACAGGGGGTTGGACACCGGGGAGCTGTTTTTT
>many|TRBJ2-7|TRBV27|-
CASSFRVSNSYEQYF
TGTGCCAGCAGTTTTAGGGTGTCGAACTCCTACGAGCAGTACTTC
>many|TRBJ2-3|TRBV5-1|-
CASSLPADTQYF
TGCGCCAGCAGCTTGCCCGCAGATACGCAGTATTTT
>-|TRBJ2-3|TRBV5-1|-
CASSSSPGAATQYF
TGCGCCAGCAGCTCCTCACCGGGGGCAGCTACGCAGTATTTT
>many|TRBJ2-1|TRBV7-9|TRBD1
CASSLLGTGGNEQFF
TGTGCCAGCAGCTTATTGGGGACAGGTGGCAATGAGCAGTTCTTC
>-|TRBJ2-1|TRBV28|-
CASRGTLLCEQFF
TGTGCCAGCAGAGGGACATTATTATGTGAGCAGTTCTTC
>-|TRBJ2-1|TRBV4-2|-
CASSQGGYSEQFF
TGTGCCAGCAGCCAAGGGGGGTATAGTGAGCAGTTCTTC
>-|TRBJ2-2|TRBV10-3|-
CAISESKDTYTGELFF
TGTGCCATCAGTGAGTCGAAAGATACATACACCGGGGAGCTGTTTTTT
>-|TRBJ2-5|TRBV28|-
CATHSAIGAHQETQYF
TGTGCCACCCATTCGGCAATCGGGGCCCACCAAGAGACCCAGTACTTC
>few|TRBJ2-7|TRBV29-1|TRBD2
CSVGGEGLIIHEQYF
TGCAGCGTCGGGGGGGAGGGTTTAATAATCCACGAGCAGTACTTC